The subject of this entry is one TCR beta chain. Antigen specificity is unknown. The data are from a study of T cell repertoires in cytomegalovirus infection. TCRdb called the reads again in MiXCR, with one record for every CDR3 protein. This table has some 590,000 distinct CDR3 sequences, roughly 42% appearing once. The CDR3 sequence is 12 residues long. Trimming removed 3 bases at V and 3 bases at J, with 6 bases between. Germline CDR1 is SGHDT and CDR2 is YYEEEE. The chain combines TRBV5-6 with TRBJ1-1; D unresolved. The starting material was cultured PBMCs, obtained from culture after CMV antigen stimulation. The source of this sequence is a human donor in good health (CMV status not recorded). Some clones in this sample may be carry-over from other donors' samples. The CDR3 DNA sequence: TGTGCCAGCAGCTATCCGGACACTGAAGCTTTCTTT. The encoded protein is CASSYPDTEAFF.